The 2 T cell receptor beta chains presented below share a single source sample, sequenced in a study of regulatory T cells in long-lasting Graves disease (dated by TCRdb to 2020 to 2022). The library was generated by multiplex PCR. This sample was sequenced with an Illumina HiSeq 4000. To build TCR beta libraries, CDR3 regions were amplified by Arm-PCR using iRepertoire HTBI primers. TCRdb reprocessed the public reads (quality trimming at Q25 with fastp, clone calling with MiXCR) and kept in-frame beta chains. Entries that share a CDR3 protein sequence are merged under the most common genes and DNA. Across this sample there are about 200,000 distinct CDR3 sequences, with around 19% seen only once. The ten largest make up 22% of the sample. The time point label here, explained by the study, means: newly diagnosed GD, antithyroid drugs for less than 3 months. For both TCR sequencing and RNA sequencing, RNA was extracted from PBMCs in TRIzol.

The material was peripheral blood mononuclear cells (PBMCs), obtained at new diagnosis, from a patient treated with antithyroid drugs. The receptors here all came from a female donor with Graves disease.

This clonotype was recorded at least ten times. The CDR3 DNA follows: TGTGCCAGCAGCCGGGTCTCTGGAAACACCATATATTTT. Translated, it gives CASSRVSGNTIYF. This chain uses TRBV19 with TRBJ1-3; the D is unclear. The length of the CDR3 is 13 residues. V lost 9 bases and J lost 0, with 9 bases in between. CDR1 and CDR2 (germline): LNHDA, SQIVND (reference sequence).

This rearrangement joins TRBV7-6 to TRBJ2-7; D may match TRBD1 or TRBD2 (5 bases each). V was shortened by 5 bases and J by 7 bases, with 15 bases between the two germline ends. The V gene's germline CDR1 is SGHVS and CDR2 FNYEAQ. The CDR3 sequence is 13 residues long. CDR3: CASSPGPYNEQYF. CDR3 nucleotides: TGTGCCAGCAGCCCGGGACCGTACAATGAGCAGTACTTC.